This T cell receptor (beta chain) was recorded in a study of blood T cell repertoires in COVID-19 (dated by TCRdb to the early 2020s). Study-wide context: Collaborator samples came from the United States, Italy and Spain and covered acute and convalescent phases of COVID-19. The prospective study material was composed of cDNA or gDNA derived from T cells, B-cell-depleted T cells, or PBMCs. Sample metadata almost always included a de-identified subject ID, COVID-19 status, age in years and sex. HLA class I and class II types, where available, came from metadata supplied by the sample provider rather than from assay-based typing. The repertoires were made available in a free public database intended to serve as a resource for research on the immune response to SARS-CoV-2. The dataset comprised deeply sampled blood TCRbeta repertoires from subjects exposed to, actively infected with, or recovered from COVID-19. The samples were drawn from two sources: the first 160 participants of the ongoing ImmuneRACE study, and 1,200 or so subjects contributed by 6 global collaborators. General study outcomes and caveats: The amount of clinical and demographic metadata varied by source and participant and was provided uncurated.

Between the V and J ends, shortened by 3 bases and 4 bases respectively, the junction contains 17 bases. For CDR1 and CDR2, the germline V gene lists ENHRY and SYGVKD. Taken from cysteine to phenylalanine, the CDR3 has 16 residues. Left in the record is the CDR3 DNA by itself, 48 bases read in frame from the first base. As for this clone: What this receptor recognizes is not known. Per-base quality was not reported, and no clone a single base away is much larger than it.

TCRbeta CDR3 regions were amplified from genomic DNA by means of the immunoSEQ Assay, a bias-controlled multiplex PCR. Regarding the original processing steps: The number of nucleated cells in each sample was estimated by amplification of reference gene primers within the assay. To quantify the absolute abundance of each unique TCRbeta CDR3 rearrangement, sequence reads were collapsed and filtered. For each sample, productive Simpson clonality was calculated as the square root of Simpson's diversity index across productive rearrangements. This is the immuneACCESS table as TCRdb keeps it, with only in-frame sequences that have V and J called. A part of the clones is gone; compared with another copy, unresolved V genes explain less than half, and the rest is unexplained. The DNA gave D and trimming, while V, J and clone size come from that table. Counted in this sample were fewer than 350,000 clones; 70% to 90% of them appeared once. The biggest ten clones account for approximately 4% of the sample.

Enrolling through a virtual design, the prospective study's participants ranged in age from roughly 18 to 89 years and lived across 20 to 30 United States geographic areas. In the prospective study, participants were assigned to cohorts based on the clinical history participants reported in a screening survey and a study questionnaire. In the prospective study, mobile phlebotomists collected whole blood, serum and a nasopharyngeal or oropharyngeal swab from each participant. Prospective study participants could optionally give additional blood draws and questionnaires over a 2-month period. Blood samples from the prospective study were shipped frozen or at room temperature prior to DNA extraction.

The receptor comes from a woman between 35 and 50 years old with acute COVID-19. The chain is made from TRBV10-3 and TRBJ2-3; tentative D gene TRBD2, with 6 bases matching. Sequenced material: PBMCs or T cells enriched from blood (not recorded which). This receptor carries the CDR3 CAISDLGGGVADTQYF. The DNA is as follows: TGTGCCATCAGTGATTTGGGGGGTGGGGTAGCAGATACGCAGTATTTT.